This T cell receptor beta chain was found in a study of blood T cell repertoires in COVID-19. Assay used: immunoSEQ multiplex PCR; TCRdb lists only in-frame clones, some missing. Of approximately 260,000 clones listed, approximately 83% are singletons. Across 20 to 25 US areas, participants ranged in age from roughly 18 to 95 years. Participants' reported clinical history set cohort assignment. Trimming took off 6 bases at V and 1 base at J, with 9 bases between the two ends. CDR3 length: 12 residues. In germline, CDR1 is SQVTM, CDR2 ANQGSEA. The receptor was isolated from a woman aged 35 to 49 with acute COVID-19. What was sequenced was PBMCs or T cells enriched from blood (not recorded which). The rearrangement uses TRBV29-1 and TRBJ2-5; perhaps TRBD2 as D (6 bases). The CDR3 nucleotides are TGCAGCGTGAGACTAGTCCAAGAGACCCAGTACTTC. Residues: CSVRLVQETQYF.